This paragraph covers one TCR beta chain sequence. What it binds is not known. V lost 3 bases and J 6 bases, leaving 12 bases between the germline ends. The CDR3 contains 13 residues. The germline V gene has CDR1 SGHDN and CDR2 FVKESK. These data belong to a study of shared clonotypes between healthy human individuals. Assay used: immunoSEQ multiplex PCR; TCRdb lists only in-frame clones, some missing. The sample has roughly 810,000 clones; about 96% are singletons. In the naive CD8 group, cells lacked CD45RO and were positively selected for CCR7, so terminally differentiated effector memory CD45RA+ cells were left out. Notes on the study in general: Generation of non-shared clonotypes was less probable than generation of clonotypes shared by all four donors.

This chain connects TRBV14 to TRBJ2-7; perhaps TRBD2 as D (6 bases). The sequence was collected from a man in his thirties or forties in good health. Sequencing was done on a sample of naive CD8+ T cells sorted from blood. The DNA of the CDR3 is TGTGCCAGCAGCCACCGACTAGTTAGCGAGCAGTACTTC. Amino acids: CASSHRLVSEQYF.